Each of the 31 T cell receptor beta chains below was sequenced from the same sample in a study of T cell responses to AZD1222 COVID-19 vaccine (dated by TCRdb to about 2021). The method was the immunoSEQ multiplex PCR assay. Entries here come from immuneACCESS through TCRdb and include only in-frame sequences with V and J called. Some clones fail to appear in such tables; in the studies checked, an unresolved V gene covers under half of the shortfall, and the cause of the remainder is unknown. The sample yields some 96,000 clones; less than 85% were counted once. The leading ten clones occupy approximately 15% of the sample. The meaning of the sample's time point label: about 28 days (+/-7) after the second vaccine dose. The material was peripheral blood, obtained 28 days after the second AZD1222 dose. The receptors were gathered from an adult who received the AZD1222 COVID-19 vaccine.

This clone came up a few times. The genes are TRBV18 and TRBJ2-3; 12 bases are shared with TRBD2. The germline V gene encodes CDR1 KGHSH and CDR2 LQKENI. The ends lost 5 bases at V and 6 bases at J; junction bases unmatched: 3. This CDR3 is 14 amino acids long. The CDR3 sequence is CASSSTSGRDTQYF. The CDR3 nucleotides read TGTGCCAGCTCAAGTACTAGCGGGAGGGATACGCAGTATTTT.

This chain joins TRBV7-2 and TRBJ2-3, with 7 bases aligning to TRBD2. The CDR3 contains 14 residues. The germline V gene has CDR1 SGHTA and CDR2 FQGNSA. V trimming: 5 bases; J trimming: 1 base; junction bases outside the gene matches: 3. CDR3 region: CASSRGGGTDTQYF. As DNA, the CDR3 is TGTGCCAGCAGCCGTGGGGGGGGCACAGATACGCAGTATTTT.

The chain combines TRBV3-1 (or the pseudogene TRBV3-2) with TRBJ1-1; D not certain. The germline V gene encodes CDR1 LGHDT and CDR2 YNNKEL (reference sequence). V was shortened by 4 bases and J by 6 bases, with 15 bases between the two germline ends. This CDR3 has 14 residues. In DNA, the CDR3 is TGTGCCAGCAGCCTATATCAGAGGTCCTCTGAAGCTTTCTTT. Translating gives CASSLYQRSSEAFF.

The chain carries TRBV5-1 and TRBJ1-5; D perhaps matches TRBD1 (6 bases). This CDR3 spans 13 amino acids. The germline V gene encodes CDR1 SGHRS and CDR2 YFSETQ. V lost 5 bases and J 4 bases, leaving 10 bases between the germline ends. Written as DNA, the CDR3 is TGCGCCAGCAGTATGGACAGTAATCAGCCCCAGCATTTT. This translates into CASSMDSNQPQHF.

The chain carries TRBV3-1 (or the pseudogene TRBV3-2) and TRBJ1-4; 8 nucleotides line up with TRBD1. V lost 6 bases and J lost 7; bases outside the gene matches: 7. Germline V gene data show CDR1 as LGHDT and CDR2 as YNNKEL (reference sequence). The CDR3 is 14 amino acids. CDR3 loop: CASRARGTGEKLFF. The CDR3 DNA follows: TGTGCCAGCAGAGCCAGGGGGACAGGTGAAAAACTGTTTTTT.

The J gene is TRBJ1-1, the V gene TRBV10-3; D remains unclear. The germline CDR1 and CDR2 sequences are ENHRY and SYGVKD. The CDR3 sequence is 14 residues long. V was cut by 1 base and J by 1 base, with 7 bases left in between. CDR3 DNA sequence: TGTGCCATCAGTGAGTGGTACCAGAACACTGAAGCTTTCTTT. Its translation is CAISEWYQNTEAFF.

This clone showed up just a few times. CDR3 region: CASSPRRGGDEQYF. CDR3 nucleotide sequence: TGTGCCAGCAGCCCCCGCAGGGGTGGCGACGAGCAGTACTTC. The chain joins TRBV3-1 (or the pseudogene TRBV3-2) to TRBJ2-7; a weak D match, TRBD1 (6 bases). Trimming removed 4 bases from V and 5 bases from J, with 15 bases in between. Looked up from germline, CDR1 is LGHDT and CDR2 is YNNKEL (reference sequence). The CDR3 is made up of 14 amino acids.

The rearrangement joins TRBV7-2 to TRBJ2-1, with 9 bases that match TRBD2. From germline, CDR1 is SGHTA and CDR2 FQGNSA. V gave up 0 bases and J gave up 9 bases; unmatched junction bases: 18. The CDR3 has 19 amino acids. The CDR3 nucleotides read TGTGCCAGCAGCTTAGCCACGGGGTGGCGGGAGGGCCGTCTAGGTGAGCAGTTCTTC. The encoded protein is CASSLATGWREGRLGEQFF.

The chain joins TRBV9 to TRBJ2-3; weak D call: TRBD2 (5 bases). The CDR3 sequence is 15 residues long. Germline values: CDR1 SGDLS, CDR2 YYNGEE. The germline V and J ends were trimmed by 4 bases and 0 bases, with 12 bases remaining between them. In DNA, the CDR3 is TGTGCCAGCAGCTCCACCCGGGGAAGCACAGATACGCAGTATTTT. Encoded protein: CASSSTRGSTDTQYF.

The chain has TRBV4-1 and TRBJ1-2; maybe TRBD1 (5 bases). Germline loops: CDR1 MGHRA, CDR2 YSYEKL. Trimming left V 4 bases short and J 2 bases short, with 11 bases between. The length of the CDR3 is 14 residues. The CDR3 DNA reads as TGCGCCAGCAGCCTACTGACAGAGAACTATGGCTACACCTTC. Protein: CASSLLTENYGYTF.

The CDR3 DNA sequence: TGTGCCAGCAGCTTACCCTCCGCGGGGGGGGCAAGAAATGAGCAGTTCTTC. It is translated as CASSLPSAGGARNEQFF. The chain employs TRBV7-9 and TRBJ2-1; TRBD2 aligns across 9 bases. Germline loops: CDR1 SEHNR, CDR2 FQNEAQ (reference sequence). The CDR3 extends over 17 amino acids. With 2 bases clipped from V and 7 bases from J, the junction kept 12 bases outside the gene matches.

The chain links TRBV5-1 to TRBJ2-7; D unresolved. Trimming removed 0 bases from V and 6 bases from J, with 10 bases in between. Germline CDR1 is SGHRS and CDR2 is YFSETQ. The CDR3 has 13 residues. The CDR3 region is CASSLGVESEQYF. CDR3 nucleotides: TGCGCCAGCAGCTTGGGCGTGGAGAGCGAGCAGTACTTC.

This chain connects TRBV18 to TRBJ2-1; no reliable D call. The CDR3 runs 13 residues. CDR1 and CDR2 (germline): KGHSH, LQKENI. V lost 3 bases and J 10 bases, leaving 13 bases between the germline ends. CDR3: CASSPQDDGEQFF. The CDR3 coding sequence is TGTGCCAGCTCACCGCAGGATGACGGGGAGCAGTTCTTC.

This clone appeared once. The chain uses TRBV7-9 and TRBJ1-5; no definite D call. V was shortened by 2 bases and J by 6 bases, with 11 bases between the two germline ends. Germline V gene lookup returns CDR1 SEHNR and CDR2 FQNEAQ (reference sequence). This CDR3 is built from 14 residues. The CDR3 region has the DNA TGTGCCAGCAGCTTATCCGATTCCGGTCAGCCCCAGCATTTT. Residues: CASSLSDSGQPQHF.

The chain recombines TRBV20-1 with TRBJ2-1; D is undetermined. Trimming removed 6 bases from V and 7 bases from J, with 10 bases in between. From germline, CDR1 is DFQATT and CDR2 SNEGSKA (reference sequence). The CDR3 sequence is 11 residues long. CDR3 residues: CSATTRNEQFF. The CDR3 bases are TGCAGTGCCACGACGAGGAATGAGCAGTTCTTC.

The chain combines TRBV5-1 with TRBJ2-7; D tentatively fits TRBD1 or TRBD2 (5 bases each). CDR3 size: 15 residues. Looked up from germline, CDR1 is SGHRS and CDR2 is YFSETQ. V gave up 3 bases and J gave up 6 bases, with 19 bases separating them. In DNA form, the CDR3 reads TGCGCCAGCAGCTCCGACTCCGGGACGGGCTTCGAGCAGTACTTC. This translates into CASSSDSGTGFEQYF.

CDR3 amino acids: CASTLITEAFF. The CDR3 DNA follows: TGTGCCAGCACGCTAATCACTGAAGCTTTCTTT. The rearrangement uses TRBV2 and TRBJ1-1; no firm D call. The CDR3 spans 11 residues. Germline CDR1 and CDR2: SNHLY and FYNNEI. V gave up 7 bases and J gave up 4 bases, with 7 bases separating them.

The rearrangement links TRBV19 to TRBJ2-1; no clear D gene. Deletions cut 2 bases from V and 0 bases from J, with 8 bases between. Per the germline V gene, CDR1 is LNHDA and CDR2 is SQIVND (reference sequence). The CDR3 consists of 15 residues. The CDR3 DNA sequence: TGTGCCAGTAGTATACGGCTGAGCTCCTACAATGAGCAGTTCTTC. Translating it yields CASSIRLSSYNEQFF.

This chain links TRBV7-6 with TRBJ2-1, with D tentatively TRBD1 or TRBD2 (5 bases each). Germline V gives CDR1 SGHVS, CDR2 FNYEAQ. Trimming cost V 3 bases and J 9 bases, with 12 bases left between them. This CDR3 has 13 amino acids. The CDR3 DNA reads TGTGCCAGCAGCTTTTTAGGGGCGGGTGAGCAGTTCTTC. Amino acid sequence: CASSFLGAGEQFF.

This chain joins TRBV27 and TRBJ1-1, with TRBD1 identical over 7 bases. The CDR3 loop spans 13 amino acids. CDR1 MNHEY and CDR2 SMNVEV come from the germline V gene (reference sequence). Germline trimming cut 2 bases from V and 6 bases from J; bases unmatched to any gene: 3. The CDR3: CASSLNRGAEAFF. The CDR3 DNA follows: TGTGCCAGCAGTTTAAACAGGGGTGCTGAAGCTTTCTTT.

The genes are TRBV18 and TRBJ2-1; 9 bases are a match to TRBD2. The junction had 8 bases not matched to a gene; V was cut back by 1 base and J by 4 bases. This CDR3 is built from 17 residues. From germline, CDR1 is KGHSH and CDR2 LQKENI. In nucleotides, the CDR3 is TGTGCCAGCTCACCACTATCTTCAGCGGGGGGATACAATGAGCAGTTCTTC. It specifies CASSPLSSAGGYNEQFF.

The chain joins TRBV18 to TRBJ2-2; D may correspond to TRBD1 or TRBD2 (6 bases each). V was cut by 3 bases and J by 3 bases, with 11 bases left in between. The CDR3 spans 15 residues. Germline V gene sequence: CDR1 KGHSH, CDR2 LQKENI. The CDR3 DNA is TGTGCCAGCTCACCCGGGGGCGCAGACACCGGGGAGCTGTTTTTT. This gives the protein CASSPGGADTGELFF.

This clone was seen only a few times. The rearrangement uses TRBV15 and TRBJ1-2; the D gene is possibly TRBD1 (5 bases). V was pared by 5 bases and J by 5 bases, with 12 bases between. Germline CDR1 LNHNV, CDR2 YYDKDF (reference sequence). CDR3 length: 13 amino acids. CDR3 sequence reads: CATSPLQGYGYTF. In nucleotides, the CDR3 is TGTGCCACCAGCCCCCTCCAGGGTTATGGCTACACCTTC. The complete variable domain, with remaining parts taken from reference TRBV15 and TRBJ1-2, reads DAMVIQNPRYQVTQFGKPVTLSCSQTLNHNVMYWYQQKSSQAPKLLFHYYDKDFNNEADTPDNFQSRRPNTSFCFLDIRSPGLGDTAMYLCATSPLQGYGYTFGSGTRLTVV.

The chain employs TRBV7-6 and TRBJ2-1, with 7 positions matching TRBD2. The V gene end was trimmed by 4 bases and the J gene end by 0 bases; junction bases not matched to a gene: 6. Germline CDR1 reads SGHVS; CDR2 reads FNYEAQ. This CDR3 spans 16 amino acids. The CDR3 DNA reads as TGTGCCAGCAGCTACCGCGGGAGACGCTCCTACAATGAGCAGTTCTTC. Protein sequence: CASSYRGRRSYNEQFF.

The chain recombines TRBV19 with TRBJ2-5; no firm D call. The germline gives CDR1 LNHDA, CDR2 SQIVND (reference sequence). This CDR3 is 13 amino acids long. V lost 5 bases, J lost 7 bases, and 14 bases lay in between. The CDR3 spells CASSPSSRSTQYF. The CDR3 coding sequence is TGTGCCAGTAGTCCAAGCTCCCGGTCGACCCAGTACTTC.

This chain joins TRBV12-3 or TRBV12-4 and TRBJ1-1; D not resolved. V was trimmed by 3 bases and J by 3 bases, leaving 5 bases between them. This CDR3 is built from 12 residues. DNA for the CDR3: TGTGCCAGCAGTTTTATGGACACTGAAGCTTTCTTT. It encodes CASSFMDTEAFF.

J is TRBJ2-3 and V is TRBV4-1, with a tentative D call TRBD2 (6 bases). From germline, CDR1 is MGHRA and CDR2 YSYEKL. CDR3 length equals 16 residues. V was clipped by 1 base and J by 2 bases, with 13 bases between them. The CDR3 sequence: CASSQGGLAITDTQYF. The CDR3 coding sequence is TGCGCCAGCAGCCAAGGTGGTCTAGCGATCACAGATACGCAGTATTTT.

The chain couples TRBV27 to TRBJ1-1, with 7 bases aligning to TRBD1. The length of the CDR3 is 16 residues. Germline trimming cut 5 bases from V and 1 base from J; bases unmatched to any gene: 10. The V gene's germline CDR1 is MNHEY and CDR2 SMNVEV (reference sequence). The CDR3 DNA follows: TGTGCCAGCAGTCCCTACCGACAGGGCCAGAACACTGAAGCTTTCTTT. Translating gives CASSPYRQGQNTEAFF.

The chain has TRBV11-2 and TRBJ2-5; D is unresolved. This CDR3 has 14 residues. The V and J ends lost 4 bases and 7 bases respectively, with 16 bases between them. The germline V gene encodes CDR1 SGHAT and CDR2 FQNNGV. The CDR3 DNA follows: TGTGCCAGCAGCTCTTTAATTGGCCGAGGGACCCAGTACTTC. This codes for CASSSLIGRGTQYF.

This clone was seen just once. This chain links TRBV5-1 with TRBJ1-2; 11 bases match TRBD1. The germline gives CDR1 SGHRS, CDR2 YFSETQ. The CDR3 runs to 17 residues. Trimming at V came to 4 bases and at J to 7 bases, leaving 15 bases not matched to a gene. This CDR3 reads CASSPQAGTGGSGGYTF. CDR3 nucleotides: TGCGCCAGCAGCCCTCAAGCCGGGACAGGGGGTTCTGGTGGCTACACCTTC.

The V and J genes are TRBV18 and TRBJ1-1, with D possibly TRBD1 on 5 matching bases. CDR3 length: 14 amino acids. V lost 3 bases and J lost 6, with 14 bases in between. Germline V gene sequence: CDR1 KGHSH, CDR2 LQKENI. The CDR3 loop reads CASSPGPTRPEAFF. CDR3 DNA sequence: TGTGCCAGCTCACCGGGGCCTACCCGACCTGAAGCTTTCTTT. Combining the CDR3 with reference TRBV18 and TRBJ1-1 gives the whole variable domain NAGVMQNPRHLVRRRGQEARLRCSPMKGHSHVYWYRQLPEEGLKFMVYLQKENIIDESGMPKERFSAEFPKEGPSILRIQQVVRGDSAAYFCASSPGPTRPEAFFGQGTRLTVV.